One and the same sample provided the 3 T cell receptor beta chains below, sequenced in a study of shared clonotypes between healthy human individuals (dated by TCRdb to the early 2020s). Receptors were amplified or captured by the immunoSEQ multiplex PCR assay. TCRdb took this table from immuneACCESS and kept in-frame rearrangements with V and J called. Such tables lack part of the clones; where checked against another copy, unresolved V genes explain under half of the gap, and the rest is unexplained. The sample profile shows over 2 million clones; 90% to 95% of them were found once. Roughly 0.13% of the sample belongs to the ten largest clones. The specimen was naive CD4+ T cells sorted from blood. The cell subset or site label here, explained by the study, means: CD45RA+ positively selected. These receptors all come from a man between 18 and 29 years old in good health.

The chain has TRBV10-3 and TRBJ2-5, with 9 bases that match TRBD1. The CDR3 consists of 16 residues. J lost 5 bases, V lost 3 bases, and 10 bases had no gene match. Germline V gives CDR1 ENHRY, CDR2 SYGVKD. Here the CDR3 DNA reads TGTGCCATCAGTGACCTGGGACAGGGACGGACTGAGACCCAGTACTTC. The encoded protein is CAISDLGQGRTETQYF.

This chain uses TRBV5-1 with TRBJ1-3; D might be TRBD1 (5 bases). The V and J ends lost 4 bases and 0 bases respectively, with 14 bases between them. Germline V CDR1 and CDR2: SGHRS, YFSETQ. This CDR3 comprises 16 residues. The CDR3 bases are TGCGCCAGCAGCAAGGGGACGGCCGGCTCTGGAAACACCATATATTTT. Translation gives CASSKGTAGSGNTIYF.

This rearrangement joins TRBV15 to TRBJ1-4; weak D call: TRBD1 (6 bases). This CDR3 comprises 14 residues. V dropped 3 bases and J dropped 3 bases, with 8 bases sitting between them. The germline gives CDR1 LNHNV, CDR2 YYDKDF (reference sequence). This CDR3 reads CATSSAGANEKLFF. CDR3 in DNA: TGTGCCACCAGCAGCGCAGGGGCTAATGAAAAACTGTTTTTT.